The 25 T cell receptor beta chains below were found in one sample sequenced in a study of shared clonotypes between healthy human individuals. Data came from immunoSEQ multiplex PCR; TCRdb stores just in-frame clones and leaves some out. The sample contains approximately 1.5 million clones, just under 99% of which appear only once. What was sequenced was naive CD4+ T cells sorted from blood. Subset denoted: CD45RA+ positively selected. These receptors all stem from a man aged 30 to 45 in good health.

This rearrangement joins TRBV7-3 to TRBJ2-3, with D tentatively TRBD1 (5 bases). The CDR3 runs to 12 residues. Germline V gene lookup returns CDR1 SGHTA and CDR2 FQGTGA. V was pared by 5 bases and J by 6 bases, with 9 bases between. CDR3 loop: CASSLKGDTQYF. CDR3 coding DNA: TGTGCCAGCAGCCTCAAGGGGGATACGCAGTATTTT.

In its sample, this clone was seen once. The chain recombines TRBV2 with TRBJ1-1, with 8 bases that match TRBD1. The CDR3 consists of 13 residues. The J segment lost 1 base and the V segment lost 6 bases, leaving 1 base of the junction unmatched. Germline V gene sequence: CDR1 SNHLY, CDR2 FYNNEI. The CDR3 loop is CASRDRENTEAFF. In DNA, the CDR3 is TGTGCCAGCAGGGACAGGGAGAACACTGAAGCTTTCTTT.

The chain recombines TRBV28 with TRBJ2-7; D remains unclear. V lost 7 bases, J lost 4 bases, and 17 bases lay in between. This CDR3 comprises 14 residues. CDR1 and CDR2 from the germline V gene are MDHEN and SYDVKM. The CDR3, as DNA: TGTGCCAGCAATTGGGCTAGGGAAGAATACGAGCAGTACTTC. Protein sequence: CASNWAREEYEQYF.

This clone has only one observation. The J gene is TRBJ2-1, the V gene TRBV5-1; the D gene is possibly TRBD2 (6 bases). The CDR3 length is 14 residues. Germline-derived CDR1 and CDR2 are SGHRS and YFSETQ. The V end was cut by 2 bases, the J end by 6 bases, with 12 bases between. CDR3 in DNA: TGCGCCAGCAGCTTCAGGAGGGCGGGCAATGAGCAGTTCTTC. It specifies CASSFRRAGNEQFF.

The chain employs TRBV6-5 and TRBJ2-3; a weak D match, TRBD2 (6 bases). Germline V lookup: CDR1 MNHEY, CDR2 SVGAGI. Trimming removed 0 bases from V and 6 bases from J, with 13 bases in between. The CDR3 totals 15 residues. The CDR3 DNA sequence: TGTGCCAGCAGTTACTCTAGCGGTTCTGGGGATACGCAGTATTTT. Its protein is CASSYSSGSGDTQYF.

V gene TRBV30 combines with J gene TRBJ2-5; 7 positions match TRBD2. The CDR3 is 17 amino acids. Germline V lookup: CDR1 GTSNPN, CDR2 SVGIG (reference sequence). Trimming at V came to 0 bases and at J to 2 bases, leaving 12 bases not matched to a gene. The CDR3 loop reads CAWSVIISGGGQETQYF. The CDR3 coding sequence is TGTGCCTGGAGTGTAATCATCTCCGGGGGAGGGCAAGAGACCCAGTACTTC.

CDR3 DNA: TGTGCCAGCAGTTTTAGGCCCCCCGGGACGGGGAACACCGGGGAGCTGTTTTTT. Encoded protein: CASSFRPPGTGNTGELFF. The chain has TRBV28 and TRBJ2-2, with D perhaps being TRBD1 or TRBD2 (5 bases each). V lost 3 bases and J lost 1, with 18 bases in between. Germline V lookup: CDR1 MDHEN, CDR2 SYDVKM. The CDR3 has 18 amino acids.

The CDR3 protein is CASTTLAGVQNEQYF. The CDR3 DNA is TGTGCCAGCACGACTTTAGCGGGAGTCCAGAACGAGCAGTACTTC. The chain links TRBV27 to TRBJ2-7, with 9 bases fitting TRBD2. CDR1 is MNHEY, CDR2 SMNVEV, per germline (reference sequence). The trim removed 7 bases at V and 5 bases at J, leaving 12 bases unmatched. The CDR3 spans 15 residues.

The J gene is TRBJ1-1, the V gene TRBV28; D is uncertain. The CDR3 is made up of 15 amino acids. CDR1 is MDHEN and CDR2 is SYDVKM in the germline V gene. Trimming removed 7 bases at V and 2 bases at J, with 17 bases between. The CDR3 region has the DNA TGTGCCAGCATCCCAGCCTCATCACCTAACACTGAAGCTTTCTTT. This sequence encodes CASIPASSPNTEAFF.

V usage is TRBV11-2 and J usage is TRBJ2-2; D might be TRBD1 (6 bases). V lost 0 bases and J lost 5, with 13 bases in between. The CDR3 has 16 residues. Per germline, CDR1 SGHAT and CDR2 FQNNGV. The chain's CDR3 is CASSLDWGPSTGELFF. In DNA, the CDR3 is TGTGCCAGCAGCTTAGATTGGGGGCCGAGTACCGGGGAGCTGTTTTTT.

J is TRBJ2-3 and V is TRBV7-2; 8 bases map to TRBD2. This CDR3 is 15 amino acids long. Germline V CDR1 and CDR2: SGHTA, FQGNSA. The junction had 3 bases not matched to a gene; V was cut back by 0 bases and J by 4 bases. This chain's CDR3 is CASSLAGRAADTQYF. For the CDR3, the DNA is TGTGCCAGCAGCTTAGCCGGGAGGGCGGCAGATACGCAGTATTTT.

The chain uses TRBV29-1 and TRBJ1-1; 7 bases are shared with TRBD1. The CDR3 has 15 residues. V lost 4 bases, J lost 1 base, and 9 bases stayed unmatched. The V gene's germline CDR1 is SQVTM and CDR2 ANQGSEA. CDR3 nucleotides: TGCAGCGTTGTGGCAGGGGGGAGAGGGAACACTGAAGCTTTCTTT. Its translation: CSVVAGGRGNTEAFF.

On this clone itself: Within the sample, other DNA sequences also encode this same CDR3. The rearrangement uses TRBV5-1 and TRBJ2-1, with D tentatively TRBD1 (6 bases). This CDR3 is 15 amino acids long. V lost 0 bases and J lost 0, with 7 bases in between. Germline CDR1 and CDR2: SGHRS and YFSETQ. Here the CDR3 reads CASSLDRDSYNEQFF. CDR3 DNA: TGCGCCAGCAGCTTGGACAGGGACTCCTACAATGAGCAGTTCTTC.

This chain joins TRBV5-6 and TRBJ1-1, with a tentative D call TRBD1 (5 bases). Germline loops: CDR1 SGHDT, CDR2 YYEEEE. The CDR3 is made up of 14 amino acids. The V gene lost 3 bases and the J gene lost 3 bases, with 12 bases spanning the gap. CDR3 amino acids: CASSYQGTYTEAFF. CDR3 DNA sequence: TGTGCCAGCAGCTATCAGGGTACCTACACTGAAGCTTTCTTT. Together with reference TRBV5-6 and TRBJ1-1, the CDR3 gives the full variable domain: DAGVTQSPTHLIKTRGQQVTLRCSPKSGHDTVSWYQQALGQGPQFIFQYYEEEERQRGNFPDRFSGHQFPNYSSELNVNALLLGDSALYLCASSYQGTYTEAFFGQGTRLTVV.

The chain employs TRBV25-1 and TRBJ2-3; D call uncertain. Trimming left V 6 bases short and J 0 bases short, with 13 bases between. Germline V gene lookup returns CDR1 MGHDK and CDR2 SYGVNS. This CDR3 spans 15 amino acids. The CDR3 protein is CASSHGHASTDTQYF. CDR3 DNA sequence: TGTGCCAGCAGCCACGGGCATGCTAGCACAGATACGCAGTATTTT.

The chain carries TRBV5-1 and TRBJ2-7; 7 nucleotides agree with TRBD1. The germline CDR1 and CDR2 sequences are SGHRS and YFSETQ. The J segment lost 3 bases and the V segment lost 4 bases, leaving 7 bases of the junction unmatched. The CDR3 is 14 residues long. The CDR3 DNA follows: TGCGCCAGCAGCCCGGGACAGAGTTTCTACGAGCAGTACTTC. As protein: CASSPGQSFYEQYF.

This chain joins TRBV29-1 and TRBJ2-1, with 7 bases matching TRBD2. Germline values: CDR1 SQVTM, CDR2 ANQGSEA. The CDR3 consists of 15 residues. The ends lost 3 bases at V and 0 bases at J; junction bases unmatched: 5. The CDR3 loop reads CSVDTTSDSYNEQFF. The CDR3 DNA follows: TGCAGCGTTGACACCACTAGCGACTCCTACAATGAGCAGTTCTTC.

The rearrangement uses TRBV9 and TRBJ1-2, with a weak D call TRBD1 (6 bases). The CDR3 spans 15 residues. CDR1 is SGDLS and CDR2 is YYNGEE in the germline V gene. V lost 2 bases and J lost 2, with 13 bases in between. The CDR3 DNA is TGTGCCAGCAGCGTCCAAACAGGGTTAAACTATGGCTACACCTTC. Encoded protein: CASSVQTGLNYGYTF. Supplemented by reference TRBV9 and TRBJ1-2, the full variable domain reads DSGVTQTPKHLITATGQRVTLRCSPRSGDLSVYWYQQSLDQGLQFLIQYYNGEERAKGNILERFSAQQFPDLHSELNLSSLELGDSALYFCASSVQTGLNYGYTFGSGTRLTVV.

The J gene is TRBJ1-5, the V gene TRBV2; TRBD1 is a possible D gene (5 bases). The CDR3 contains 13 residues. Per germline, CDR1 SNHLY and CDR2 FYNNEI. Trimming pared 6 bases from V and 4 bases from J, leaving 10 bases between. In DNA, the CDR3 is TGTGCCAGCAGCCCGAGACAGAATCAGCCCCAGCATTTT. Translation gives CASSPRQNQPQHF.

The DNA for the CDR3 is TGCAGCGTCCAAGGACAGGGGTTAGGCTATGGCTACACCTTC. This codes for CSVQGQGLGYGYTF. This chain uses TRBV29-1 with TRBJ1-2; 9 nucleotides agree with TRBD1. The CDR3 runs to 14 residues. The V gene end was trimmed by 6 bases and the J gene end by 4 bases; junction bases not matched to a gene: 9. CDR1 SQVTM and CDR2 ANQGSEA come from the germline V gene.

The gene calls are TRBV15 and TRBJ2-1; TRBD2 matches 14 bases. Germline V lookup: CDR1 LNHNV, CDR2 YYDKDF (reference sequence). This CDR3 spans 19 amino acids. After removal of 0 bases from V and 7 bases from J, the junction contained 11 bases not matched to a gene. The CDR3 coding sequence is TGTGCCACCAGCAGAGATTCGTTTGGGTGGACTAGCGGGAGGAATGAGCAGTTCTTC. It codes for CATSRDSFGWTSGRNEQFF.

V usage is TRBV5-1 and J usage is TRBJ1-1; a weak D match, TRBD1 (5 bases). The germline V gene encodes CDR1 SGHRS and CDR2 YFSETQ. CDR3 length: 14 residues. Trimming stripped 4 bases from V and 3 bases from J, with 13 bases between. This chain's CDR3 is CASSLGDGYTEAFF. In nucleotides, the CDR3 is TGCGCCAGCAGCCTTGGGGACGGATACACTGAAGCTTTCTTT. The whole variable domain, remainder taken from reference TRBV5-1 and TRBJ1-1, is KAGVTQTPRYLIKTRGQQVTLSCSPISGHRSVSWYQQTPGQGLQFLFEYFSETQRNKGNFPGRFSGRQFSNSRSEMNVSTLELGDSALYLCASSLGDGYTEAFFGQGTRLTVV.

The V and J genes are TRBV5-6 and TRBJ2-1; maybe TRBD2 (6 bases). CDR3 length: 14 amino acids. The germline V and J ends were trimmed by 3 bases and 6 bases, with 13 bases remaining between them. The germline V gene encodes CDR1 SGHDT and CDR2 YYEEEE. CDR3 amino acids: CASSSAGTVNEQFF. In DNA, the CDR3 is TGTGCCAGCAGCTCAGCCGGGACTGTCAATGAGCAGTTCTTC.

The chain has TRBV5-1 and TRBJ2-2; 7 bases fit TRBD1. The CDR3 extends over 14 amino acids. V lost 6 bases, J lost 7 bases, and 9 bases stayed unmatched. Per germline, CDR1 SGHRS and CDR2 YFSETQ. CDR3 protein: CASTHDRAGGELFF. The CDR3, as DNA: TGCGCCAGCACCCACGACAGGGCTGGCGGGGAGCTGTTTTTT.

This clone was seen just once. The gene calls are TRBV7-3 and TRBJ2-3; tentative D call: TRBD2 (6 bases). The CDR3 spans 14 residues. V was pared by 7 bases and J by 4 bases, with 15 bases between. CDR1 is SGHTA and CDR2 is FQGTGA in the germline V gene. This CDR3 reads CASNPMGGADTQYF. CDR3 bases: TGTGCCAGCAATCCCATGGGGGGAGCAGATACGCAGTATTTT.